This T cell receptor beta chain was identified in a study of T cell responses to AZD1222 COVID-19 vaccine. Study results and caveats: Just a handful of people given AZD1222 tested seropositive at baseline.

This CDR3 contains 15 residues. After removal of 3 bases from V and 7 bases from J, the junction contained 7 bases not matched to a gene. Germline V gene lookup returns CDR1 LNHDA and CDR2 SQIVND (reference sequence). Clones were sequenced by immunoSEQ multiplex PCR, and TCRdb holds only the in-frame ones, with some missing. The table shows approximately 92,000 clones, with about 90% occurring only once. On this clone itself: The antigen is unknown.

V usage is TRBV19 and J usage is TRBJ1-2; TRBD1 matches at 11 bases. Sequenced here: peripheral blood, sampled on day 0 of AZD1222 vaccination. This clonotype was sampled from an adult in good health. CDR3 in amino acids: CASSIGQGAAGGYTF. The DNA for the CDR3 is TGTGCCAGTAGTATCGGACAGGGGGCGGCAGGTGGCTACACCTTC.